The 8 T cell receptor beta chains given below trace back to one sample, sequenced in a study of shared clonotypes between healthy human individuals. Here immunoSEQ multiplex PCR was the method, and the copy in TCRdb shows in-frame clones only, minus some. The table records some 1 million clones, approximately 70% of them present only once. Source material: memory CD4+ T cells sorted from blood. As for subset: CD45RA-negative fraction. The receptors derive from a man aged 18 to 29 in good health.

The chain links TRBV6-1 to TRBJ1-2, with 8 bases aligning to TRBD1. This CDR3 contains 16 residues. Trimming removed 1 base from V and 6 bases from J; junction bases left unmatched: 10. Germline CDR1 reads MNHNS; CDR2 reads SASEGT. The CDR3 DNA sequence: TGTGCCAGCAGTGAAGTATTTTTTGGGACAGGAGATGGCTACACCTTC. This codes for CASSEVFFGTGDGYTF.

The V call is TRBV19, the J call TRBJ1-5; D remains ambiguous. The CDR3 is made up of 17 amino acids. Trimming left V 5 bases short and J 5 bases short, with 22 bases between. Germline V gene data show CDR1 as LNHDA and CDR2 as SQIVND (reference sequence). CDR3 residues: CASSPMEGGRRDQPQHF. The CDR3 DNA follows: TGTGCCAGTAGTCCAATGGAGGGAGGGAGAAGAGATCAGCCCCAGCATTTT.

J is TRBJ2-7 and V is TRBV7-2; D perhaps matches TRBD1 (6 bases). The V gene's germline CDR1 is SGHTA and CDR2 FQGNSA. The CDR3 has 15 amino acids. V lost 1 base, J lost 2 bases, and 12 bases lay in between. The CDR3 sequence: CASSLVQGGTYEQYF. The CDR3 nucleotides are TGTGCCAGCAGCTTAGTACAAGGGGGTACCTACGAGCAGTACTTC.

The J gene is TRBJ2-5, the V gene TRBV5-4, with 8 nucleotides matching TRBD1. Germline CDR1 is SGHNT and CDR2 is YYREEE (reference sequence). This CDR3 has 19 amino acids. V gave up 0 bases and J gave up 2 bases; unmatched junction bases: 15. In DNA form, the CDR3 reads TGTGCCAGCAGCTTGGTAGGACAGGGATCCTCGTCCCGGCAAGAGACCCAGTACTTC. Protein sequence: CASSLVGQGSSSRQETQYF.

The rearrangement uses TRBV6-5 and TRBJ2-3; TRBD2 aligns across 9 bases. With V trimmed by 6 bases and J by 4 bases, 8 bases remained unmatched. The CDR3 is made up of 15 amino acids. Germline CDR1 reads MNHEY; CDR2 reads SVGAGI. The CDR3 DNA reads TGTGCCAGCAGGGGAGCCGGGACTAGCTCAGATACGCAGTATTTT. Translation: CASRGAGTSSDTQYF.

In its sample, this clone was seen once. This chain links TRBV4-1 with TRBJ1-6, with TRBD1 as a possible D gene (5 bases). CDR3 length: 15 residues. Germline values: CDR1 MGHRA, CDR2 YSYEKL. Trimming removed 3 bases from V and 7 bases from J, with 13 bases in between. CDR3 nucleotides: TGCGCCAGCAGCCAGGACGGGACGGACAATTCACCCCTCCACTTT. Protein sequence: CASSQDGTDNSPLHF.

The CDR3: CASSLHSYSGYTF. The CDR3 nucleotides are TGTGCCAGCAGTTTGCACAGCTATAGCGGCTACACCTTC. The V and J genes are TRBV27 and TRBJ1-2, with D uncertain. Deletions cut 3 bases from V and 8 bases from J, with 13 bases between. The germline V gene encodes CDR1 MNHEY and CDR2 SMNVEV (reference sequence). This CDR3 comprises 13 residues.

This clone was seen a handful of times. The genes are TRBV7-2 and TRBJ2-5; 7 nucleotides match TRBD2. CDR1 and CDR2 (germline): SGHTA, FQGNSA. The CDR3 runs to 13 residues. Trimming removed 1 base from V and 7 bases from J; junction bases left unmatched: 3. The CDR3: CASSLERGGTQYF. The CDR3 DNA sequence: TGTGCCAGCAGCTTAGAACGCGGGGGGACCCAGTACTTC.